The clone carrying this T cell receptor (beta chain) was seen at least ten times. Its antigen is still unknown. Germline CDR1 MNHEY, CDR2 SVGAGI. There are 13 residues in the CDR3. Trimming stripped 2 bases from V and 3 bases from J, with 7 bases between. Genomic DNA provided the template from which TCR beta VDJ and CDR3 profiles were obtained. From the reads, TCRdb called clonotypes with MiXCR, one entry per CDR3 protein. The table shows around 150,000 distinct CDR3 sequences, with around 48% occurring only once. This record belongs to a study of CD8+CD57+ T cells in acquired aplastic anemia. Study overall: When averaged, DNA from sorted CD4+ and CD8+ cells came to around 3.4 ug. Study-wide results and caveats: Both patients and controls carried the same twenty-nine CD8+ CDR3 sequences.

Previously, flow cytometry had revealed CD8+CD57+ cell expansion in the patients chosen for sequencing. Patients were untreated when blood was sampled. The chain carries TRBV6-5 and TRBJ1-1; the D is unclear. This TCR came from a human donor with aplastic anemia. The sample was sorted CD4+, CD8+, or CD8+CD57+ T cells (not recorded which) from PBMCs. The CDR3 sequence is CASSYPGYTEAFF. CDR3 DNA: TGTGCCAGCAGTTACCCGGGGTACACTGAAGCTTTCTTT.